Below, 4 T cell receptor beta chains from the same sample are listed, as sequenced in a study of metastatic and nonmetastatic thyroid tumors. MiXCR re-clonotyped the PCR reads for TCRdb. The profile shows 15,000 to 20,000 clones, 20% to 25% of them singletons. Thyroid surgery was preceded by no treatment in any patient. Sequencing was done on a sample of tumor tissue. The source of these receptors is a female donor with papillary thyroid cancer or a benign thyroid nodule (not recorded which). Some clones in this sample may be carry-over from other donors' samples.

Ten or more counts support this clone. V gene TRBV20-1 combines with J gene TRBJ2-5; 11 nucleotides match TRBD2. Losses at the gene ends were 3 bases for V and 7 bases for J; bases not matched to a gene: 13. Germline V gene sequence: CDR1 DFQATT, CDR2 SNEGSKA (reference sequence). The CDR3 contains 16 residues. CDR3 loop: CSARSHSGRAPGTQYF. The CDR3 region has the DNA TGCAGTGCTAGGTCCCATAGCGGGAGGGCCCCAGGGACCCAGTACTTC.

This clone was seen a handful of times. The rearrangement uses TRBV6-2 or TRBV6-3 and TRBJ2-1; TRBD2 matches 11 bases. The CDR3 spans 15 residues. Losses at the gene ends were 4 bases for V and 6 bases for J; bases not matched to a gene: 5. The germline gives CDR1 MNHEY, CDR2 SVGEGT. The CDR3 region is CASSFSGGASNEQFF. The CDR3 region has the DNA TGTGCCAGCAGTTTTAGCGGGGGGGCTTCCAATGAGCAGTTCTTC.

Many counts were recorded for this clone. A single base separates this from a much larger clone, so it may be a read error. Other DNA sequences in this sample translate to the same CDR3. The V gene is TRBV19, the J gene TRBJ2-1, with 7 bases aligning to TRBD2. CDR1 is LNHDA, CDR2 SQIVND, per germline (reference sequence). This CDR3 spans 14 amino acids. The CDR3 protein is CATNKAGVNNEQFF. The CDR3 DNA reads as TGTGCCACCAACAAGGCGGGAGTAAACAACGAGCAGTTCTTC.

This clone was counted once. This rearrangement joins TRBV20-1 to TRBJ2-2, with TRBD2 matching over 15 bases. Germline CDR1 is DFQATT and CDR2 is SNEGSKA (reference sequence). CDR3 length: 16 residues. The V and J ends lost 6 bases and 5 bases, in that order; junction bases with no gene match: 7. The CDR3 is CSARTSGGAFTGELFF. Written as DNA, the CDR3 is TGCAGTGCCCGGACTAGCGGGGGGGCATTTACCGGGGAGCTGTTTTTT.